The TCR beta chain under discussion was sequenced for a study of vaccination effects on CD4 cells after COVID-19. Study observations and caveats: The study enrolled few convalescent patients and sampled no early post-infection timepoints.

A word on this clone: Its antigen remains unidentified.

Looked up from germline, CDR1 is MNHEY and CDR2 is SMNVEV (reference sequence). Trimming at V came to 6 bases and at J to 4 bases, leaving 11 bases not matched to a gene. The CDR3 totals 15 residues. Using immunoSEQ multiplex PCR, the repertoire was profiled, and TCRdb retains in-frame clones only, with some absent. Of tens of thousands of clones listed, 65% to 80% are singletons. Pools of viral peptides were used by the ViraFEST assay to expand antigen-specific CD4+ T cells ahead of sequencing. Upon completion of more than 9 days in culture, CD4+ T cells were isolated. The infection with SARS-CoV-2 (confirmed by PCR) occurred in this person between March and December 2020.

The J gene is TRBJ1-2, the V gene TRBV27, with 7 bases that match TRBD1. This clonotype was obtained from a human donor who had a prior SARS-CoV-2 infection. The material sequenced was CD4+ T cells from PBMCs cultured with HCoV-NL63 spike peptides, taken before COVID-19 vaccination. CDR3 region: CASSASTGPIYGYTF. CDR3 in DNA: TGTGCCAGCAGCGCATCGACAGGGCCAATCTATGGCTACACCTTC.